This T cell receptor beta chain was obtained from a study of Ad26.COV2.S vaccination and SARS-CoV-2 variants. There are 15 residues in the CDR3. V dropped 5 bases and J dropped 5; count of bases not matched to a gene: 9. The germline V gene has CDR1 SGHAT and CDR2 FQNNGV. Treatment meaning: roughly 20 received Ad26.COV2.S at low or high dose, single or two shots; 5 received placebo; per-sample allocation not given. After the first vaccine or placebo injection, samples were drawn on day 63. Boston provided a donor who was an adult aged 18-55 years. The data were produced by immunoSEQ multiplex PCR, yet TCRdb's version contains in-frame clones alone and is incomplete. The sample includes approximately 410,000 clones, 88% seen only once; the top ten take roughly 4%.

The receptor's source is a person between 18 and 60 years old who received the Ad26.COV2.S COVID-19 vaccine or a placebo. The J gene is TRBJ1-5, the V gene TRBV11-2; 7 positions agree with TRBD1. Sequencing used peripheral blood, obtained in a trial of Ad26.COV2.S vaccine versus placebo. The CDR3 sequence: CASSRGQFGDQPQHF. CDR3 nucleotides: TGTGCCAGCAGCCGGGGACAGTTCGGCGATCAGCCCCAGCATTTT.